One and the same sample provided the 6 T cell receptor beta chains below, sequenced in a study of cytomegalovirus exposure and HLA in healthy donors (dated by TCRdb to the late 2010s). Libraries were made using the immunoSEQ multiplex PCR assay. A mixture of 60 forward primers for TCR Vbeta segments and 13 reverse primers for TCR Jbeta segments was used in the multiplex PCR. In TCRdb, the immuneACCESS table is reduced to in-frame sequences with V and J assigned. These tables do not hold every clone; where another copy was compared, an unresolved V gene accounts for under half, and the others remain unexplained. The sample has some 170,000 clones on record, roughly 80% of them singletons. The top ten clones comprise around 1.3% of the sample. The sequenced sample was PBMCs. These receptors all come from a woman aged 45 to 65 in good health and CMV-seronegative.

The J gene is TRBJ1-2, the V gene TRBV9, with TRBD1 matching over 9 bases. The length of the CDR3 is 14 residues. After removal of 2 bases from V and 3 bases from J, the junction contained 2 bases not matched to a gene. Germline loops: CDR1 SGDLS, CDR2 YYNGEE. The CDR3 sequence: CASSVDRGYYGYTF. The CDR3 DNA reads as TGTGCCAGCAGCGTTGACAGGGGGTACTATGGCTACACCTTC.

The chain uses TRBV19 and TRBJ1-5; D uncertain. Trimming cost V 10 bases and J 2 bases, with 12 bases left between them. CDR1 and CDR2 from the germline V gene are LNHDA and SQIVND (reference sequence). CDR3 length: 13 residues. The CDR3 here is CAIGGNGNQPQHF. The CDR3 nucleotides read TGTGCCATAGGAGGCAACGGCAATCAGCCCCAGCATTTT.

The chain joins TRBV18 to TRBJ2-2; 9 bases are shared with TRBD1. The CDR3 is 16 amino acids. The germline gives CDR1 KGHSH, CDR2 LQKENI. The J segment lost 4 bases and the V segment lost 6 bases, leaving 9 bases of the junction unmatched. In DNA, the CDR3 is TGTGCCAGCTCTCCAAACAGGGGGCGAGGCACCGGGGAGCTGTTTTTT. Residues: CASSPNRGRGTGELFF.

This clone has a single count. The rearrangement links TRBV5-1 to TRBJ2-7; no definite D call. This CDR3 region has 15 residues. The germline gives CDR1 SGHRS, CDR2 YFSETQ. V lost 1 base, J lost 0 bases, and 11 bases lay in between. CDR3 amino acids: CASSLHEPGSYEQYF. DNA for the CDR3: TGCGCCAGCAGCTTGCACGAGCCCGGCTCCTACGAGCAGTACTTC.

The chain uses TRBV28 and TRBJ2-2; 9 bases line up with TRBD2. After removal of 6 bases from V and 5 bases from J, the junction contained 10 bases not matched to a gene. This CDR3 is 16 amino acids long. Germline V CDR1 and CDR2: MDHEN, SYDVKM. CDR3 sequence (DNA): TGTGCCAGCAGGACTGGCGGGGGGGGAGAAACCGGGGAGCTGTTTTTT. It yields the protein CASRTGGGGETGELFF.

The table lists this clone with a few counts. The DNA for the CDR3 is TGTGCCAGCAGCAACCCGGGACAGGTAAGCTCTGGGGCCAACGTCCTGACTTTC. This encodes CASSNPGQVSSGANVLTF. This chain joins TRBV28 and TRBJ2-6, with 8 bases identical to TRBD1. The CDR3 spans 18 residues. The V gene's germline CDR1 is MDHEN and CDR2 SYDVKM. V gave up 6 bases and J gave up 0 bases; unmatched junction bases: 10.